These T cell receptor beta chains were read from a single sample in a study of cytomegalovirus exposure and HLA in healthy donors. The assay was immunoSEQ multiplex PCR, and TCRdb's table has in-frame clones only and misses some. The repertoire consists of roughly 120,000 clones, with approximately 78% occurring once and the leading ten covering just under 8.5%. Sequencing was done on a sample of PBMCs. The receptors here all came from a middle-aged woman in good health and CMV-seropositive. Each CDR3 is given with its conserved first and last residue. The order of the fields is V gene, J gene, clone size, CDR3 protein. The size field is filled for only some rows; it gives once, few, many or a size class.

TRBV7-9	TRBJ2-1	.	CASSLDRTSYYNEQFF
TRBV6-5	TRBJ1-1	few	CASRFGQGTEAFF
TRBV5-1	TRBJ2-7	few	CASSLEEGPSREQYF
TRBV5-1	TRBJ1-1	.	CASSLEAVNTEAFF
TRBV11-2	TRBJ1-1	.	CASSLGGGLTEAFF
TRBV14	TRBJ2-2	few	CASSQRITGELFF
TRBV5-4	TRBJ2-5	.	CASSYEGAETQYF
TRBV2	TRBJ2-5	.	CASGTSGGLDLYQETQYF
TRBV9	TRBJ2-7	.	CASSVGTAYEQYF
TRBV5-1	TRBJ2-7	.	CASSFSGATVSYEQYF
TRBV5-1	TRBJ2-2	few	CASSLRQVATGELFF
TRBV5-4	TRBJ2-1	once	CASSWIFSGSNEQFF
TRBV5-1	TRBJ2-7	.	CASTARGGEQYF
TRBV18	TRBJ2-5	.	CASSPGTGNQETQYF
TRBV5-6	TRBJ2-5	few	CASSPVGEEATQYF
TRBV5-4	TRBJ2-5	few	CASSSGTTRSQETQYF
TRBV12-5	TRBJ2-2	.	CASGPTDMLGTGELFF
TRBV12-2	TRBJ1-4	.	CASRKRERTATNEKLFF
TRBV9	TRBJ1-2	.	CASSVTDRGRQGGYTF
TRBV19	TRBJ1-1	.	CASSLGVRQNTEAFF